Below, 18 T cell receptor beta chains from the same sample are listed, as sequenced in a study of CD8 T cells in ankylosing spondylitis. No antigen has been assigned to these receptors. Each CDR3 protein is one row after TCRdb ran MiXCR on the 5' RACE reads. The sample carries 100,000 to 150,000 distinct CDR3 sequences, 17% recorded once. Points from the study as a whole: Ankylosing spondylitis blood seemed to carry a telltale TCR beta motif made of eight highly homologous variants.

The specimen was blood, either unsorted or a sorted T cell fraction (not recorded which). The receptor set was obtained from a male donor with ankylosing spondylitis.

The CDR3 loop reads CASRGAILYEQYF. CDR3 in DNA: TGTGCCAGCAGGGGGGCAATTCTCTACGAGCAGTACTTC. The chain recombines TRBV6-6 with TRBJ2-7, with D possibly matching TRBD1 (6 bases). The CDR3 extends over 13 amino acids. V dropped 6 bases and J dropped 3 bases, with 12 bases sitting between them. Germline V gene data show CDR1 as MNHNY and CDR2 as SVGAGI (reference sequence).

The rearrangement links TRBV9 to TRBJ1-1; a possible D gene is TRBD1 (5 bases). V lost 3 bases to trimming and J lost 5 bases, with 14 bases between them. Germline loops: CDR1 SGDLS, CDR2 YYNGEE. There are 14 residues in the CDR3. CDR3 DNA: TGTGCCAGCAGCGCCGGAGGGGTCAGGACTGAAGCTTTCTTT. Amino acids: CASSAGGVRTEAFF.

In this sample, this clonotype turned up many times. The chain links TRBV29-1 to TRBJ2-7, with D tentatively TRBD2 (7 bases). Germline V lookup: CDR1 SQVTM, CDR2 ANQGSEA. This CDR3 region has 10 residues. The CDR3 sequence: CAGGGDEQYF. CDR3 bases: TGCGCCGGCGGGGGCGACGAGCAGTACTTC.

The chain has TRBV6-4 and TRBJ2-1; 8 bases match TRBD2. The V segment lost 0 bases and the J segment 14 bases; nucleotides outside the gene matches: 6. This CDR3 is built from 13 residues. Germline CDR1 reads MRHNA; CDR2 reads SNTAGT. The CDR3 DNA follows: TGTGCCAGCAGTGACTCACTCACGGGAGGGGAGTTCTTC. Protein: CASSDSLTGGEFF.

The chain joins TRBV7-9 to TRBJ2-1, with 8 bases aligning to TRBD2. V trimming: 3 bases; J trimming: 7 bases; junction bases outside the gene matches: 8. Germline CDR1 and CDR2: SEHNR and FQNEAQ (reference sequence). This CDR3 has 15 amino acids. This chain's CDR3 is CASSLAGGSGNEQFF. The CDR3, as DNA: TGTGCCAGCAGCTTGGCGGGAGGTAGTGGAAATGAGCAGTTCTTC. The full variable domain, completed using reference TRBV7-9 and TRBJ2-1, is DTGVSQNPRHKITKRGQNVTFRCDPISEHNRLYWYRQTLGQGPEFLTYFQNEAQLEKSRLLSDRFSAERPKGSFSTLEIQRTEQGDSAMYLCASSLAGGSGNEQFFGPGTRLTVL.

This clonotype was seen more than once but under ten times. The V and J genes are TRBV6-4 and TRBJ2-3; 9 nucleotides line up with TRBD1. The V and J ends lost 6 bases and 7 bases, in that order; junction bases with no gene match: 8. The CDR3 consists of 14 residues. CDR1 MRHNA and CDR2 SNTAGT come from the germline V gene. The CDR3 DNA follows: TGTGCCAGCAGAGGGACAGGGAAACAAAATACGCAGTATTTT. Residues: CASRGTGKQNTQYF.

The chain couples TRBV4-2 to TRBJ2-1, with D possibly TRBD2 on 5 matching bases. V was pared by 1 base and J by 7 bases, with 8 bases between. This CDR3 spans 13 amino acids. In germline, CDR1 is LGHNA, CDR2 YNFKEQ. The CDR3 nucleotides are TGTGCCAGCAGCCAAGTAACGGGGAATGAGCAGTTCTTC. Translating it yields CASSQVTGNEQFF.

This clonotype was recorded many times. This chain connects TRBV29-1 to TRBJ1-5, with no clear D. With 1 base removed from V and 1 base from J, the gap between germline ends came to 2 bases. Germline assignment: CDR1 SQVTM and CDR2 ANQGSEA. CDR3 size: 12 residues. The CDR3 DNA is TGCAGCGTTGAAGGGAGCAATCAGCCCCAGCATTTT. Translation gives CSVEGSNQPQHF. The variable domain in full, with the rest retrieved from reference TRBV29-1 and TRBJ1-5, is SAVISQKPSRDICQRGTSLTIQCQVDSQVTMMFWYRQQPGQSLTLIATANQGSEATYESGFVIDKFPISRPNLTFSTLTVSNMSPEDSSIYLCSVEGSNQPQHFGDGTRLSIL.

The chain links TRBV24-1 to TRBJ2-1; D is unclear. V was pared by 5 bases and J by 0 bases, with 10 bases between. The germline CDR1 and CDR2 sequences are KGHDR and SFDVKD. This CDR3 has 15 residues. The CDR3 protein is CATSGLTSSYNEQFF. As DNA, the CDR3 is TGTGCCACCAGTGGTCTAACGAGCTCCTACAATGAGCAGTTCTTC.

The chain couples TRBV2 to TRBJ2-7; possibly TRBD2 for D (6 bases). The ends were cut back, 10 bases at V and 4 bases at J, with 17 bases in the middle. The CDR3 totals 13 residues. Germline CDR1 and CDR2: SNHLY and FYNNEI. As DNA, the CDR3 is TGTGCCACCACCGGGACTGTGCAGTACGAGCAGTACTTC. It encodes CATTGTVQYEQYF.

The V call is TRBV12-3 or TRBV12-4, the J call TRBJ1-4, with a tentative D call TRBD1 (5 bases). This CDR3 has 12 amino acids. V was trimmed by 5 bases and J by 7 bases, leaving 8 bases between them. CDR3 region: CASSRQSEKLFF. In nucleotides, the CDR3 is TGTGCCAGCAGTCGACAGAGTGAAAAACTGTTTTTT.

In its sample, this clonotype was seen a few times. The V and J genes are TRBV27 and TRBJ2-3; the D gene is possibly TRBD2 (5 bases). The germline V gene encodes CDR1 MNHEY and CDR2 SMNVEV (reference sequence). The CDR3 totals 13 residues. Trimming cost V 3 bases and J 6 bases, with 10 bases left between them. Here the CDR3 DNA reads TGTGCCAGCAGTTTTATTCCGGGGGATACGCAGTATTTT. It encodes CASSFIPGDTQYF.

This clonotype has only a few counts. The V and J genes are TRBV5-5 and TRBJ2-5; D unclear. V was shortened by 2 bases and J by 0 bases, with 8 bases between the two germline ends. Germline assignment: CDR1 SGHKS and CDR2 YYEKEE (reference sequence). The CDR3 is 14 amino acids. CDR3 coding DNA: TGTGCCAGCAGCTTCCTTGGGTACCAAGAGACCCAGTACTTC. It yields the protein CASSFLGYQETQYF. Full variable domain (remainder filled in from reference TRBV5-5 and TRBJ2-5): DAGVTQSPTHLIKTRGQQVTLRCSPISGHKSVSWYQQVLGQGPQFIFQYYEKEERGRGNFPDRFSARQFPNYSSELNVNALLLGDSALYLCASSFLGYQETQYFGPGTRLLVL.

This clonotype appeared a few times. The chain recombines TRBV4-1 with TRBJ2-7; D is perhaps TRBD2 (6 bases). The CDR3 is 13 amino acids. The germline gives CDR1 MGHRA, CDR2 YSYEKL. The V end was cut by 3 bases, the J end by 0 bases, with 6 bases between. The CDR3 DNA reads as TGCGCCAGCAGCCACGGGAGCTCCTACGAGCAGTACTTC. This gives the protein CASSHGSSYEQYF.

The chain employs TRBV29-1 and TRBJ2-1, with D unresolved. Trimming shortened V by 0 bases and J by 5 bases, and 2 bases separated the two germline ends. CDR3 length equals 11 residues. Germline V lookup: CDR1 SQVTM, CDR2 ANQGSEA. The CDR3: CSVEDHNEQFF. CDR3 DNA: TGCAGCGTTGAAGATCACAATGAGCAGTTCTTC.

This rearrangement joins TRBV7-9 to TRBJ1-1, with D uncertain. Germline loops: CDR1 SEHNR, CDR2 FQNEAQ (reference sequence). Trimming removed 4 bases at V and 6 bases at J, with 12 bases between. The CDR3 spans 13 residues. The CDR3 loop is CASSSGLNPEAFF. CDR3 DNA sequence: TGTGCCAGCAGCTCGGGCCTCAACCCTGAAGCTTTCTTT.

The chain is built from TRBV7-9 and TRBJ2-7; the D gene is possibly TRBD1 (6 bases). This CDR3 contains 13 residues. Germline CDR1 reads SEHNR; CDR2 reads FQNEAQ (reference sequence). Trimming pared 7 bases from V and 6 bases from J, leaving 16 bases between. The DNA for the CDR3 is TGTGCCAGCACCCAGGGGTTAGAAGGCGAGCAGTACTTC. Translating it yields CASTQGLEGEQYF.

The CDR3 loop is CATSRFRETDTQYF. As DNA, the CDR3 is TGTGCCACCAGCAGATTCAGGGAAACAGATACGCAGTATTTT. The chain couples TRBV15 to TRBJ2-3, with D possibly matching TRBD1 (5 bases). Germline V CDR1 and CDR2: LNHNV, YYDKDF (reference sequence). V lost 2 bases and J lost 3, with 9 bases in between. CDR3 length equals 14 residues. Looking up the rest from reference TRBV15 and TRBJ2-3 gives the full variable domain: DAMVIQNPRYQVTQFGKPVTLSCSQTLNHNVMYWYQQKSSQAPKLLFHYYDKDFNNEADTPDNFQSRRPNTSFCFLDIRSPGLGDTAMYLCATSRFRETDTQYFGPGTRLTVL.